The clone carrying this T cell receptor beta chain has just a few counts. The data belong to a study of OX40 agonist ivuxolimab in advanced cancers. Overall study context: Clinicians treated patients with ivuxolimab, an agonistic anti-OX40 (CD134) antibody. Earlier treatment with anti-PD-1, anti-PD-L1 or anti-CTLA-4 was permitted, and roughly 40% had received some. Three patients responded partially, comprising one with hepatocellular carcinoma and two with cutaneous melanoma.

TCRdb keeps only in-frame clones here, not all; method: immunoSEQ multiplex PCR. The data contain some 42,000 clones, 82% of them singletons. V gave up 1 base and J gave up 0 bases, with 15 bases separating them. The CDR3 covers 17 residues. Germline values: CDR1 GTSNPN, CDR2 SVGIG (reference sequence). This TCR was sampled from an adult with an advanced solid tumor such as melanoma, head and neck, liver or kidney cancer. This specimen was CD4+ or CD8+ T cells sorted from blood, taken in a trial of the OX40 agonist ivuxolimab. V is TRBV30 and J is TRBJ1-4; tentative D call: TRBD1 (6 bases). The CDR3 bases are TGTGCCTGGAGTGACAAAACGAGGACAGCAACTAATGAAAAACTGTTTTTT. This translates into CAWSDKTRTATNEKLFF.